The rows below give T cell receptor beta chains drawn from one sample of a study of CD8+CD57+ T cells in acquired aplastic anemia. TCRdb redid the calling of the reads with MiXCR, one entry per CDR3 protein. The sample includes roughly 170,000 distinct CDR3 sequences, around 60% seen only once; the top ten take about 48%. Sequencing was done on a sample of sorted CD4+, CD8+, or CD8+CD57+ T cells (not recorded which) from PBMCs. These receptors all stem from a human donor in good health. CDR3s include the opening cysteine and the closing phenylalanine or tryptophan. Each record gives: D gene, J gene, V gene, clone size, CDR3 DNA, CDR3 protein. D genes are given only for firm matches. Expanded clones get a size class; other rows say once, few or many, or leave the size out.

d_call: -
j_call: TRBJ2-3
v_call: TRBV7-6
clone_size: many
cdr3_nt: TGTGCCAGCAGCTTACCGGCCAGCTCCACAGATACGCAGTATTTT
cdr3_aa: CASSLPASSTDTQYF

d_call: -
j_call: TRBJ1-1
v_call: TRBV20-1
clone_size: -
cdr3_nt: TGCAGTGCTAGAGCAGGATCGACAGCAAATGTGGGTGAAGCTTTCTTT
cdr3_aa: CSARAGSTANVGEAFF

d_call: -
j_call: TRBJ2-7
v_call: TRBV15
clone_size: -
cdr3_nt: TGTGCCACCAGCAGAGATACAGTTACCTACGAGCAGTACTTC
cdr3_aa: CATSRDTVTYEQYF

d_call: -
j_call: TRBJ2-7
v_call: TRBV7-9
clone_size: few
cdr3_nt: TGTGCCAGCAGCTCAGTCGCCGGGGCAAACGAGCAGTACTTC
cdr3_aa: CASSSVAGANEQYF

d_call: TRBD1
j_call: TRBJ2-1
v_call: TRBV7-3
clone_size: -
cdr3_nt: TGTGCCAGAAGTTTAATGGGCAAGACAGGGGCGGGGAATGAGCAGTTCTTC
cdr3_aa: CARSLMGKTGAGNEQFF

d_call: -
j_call: TRBJ1-5
v_call: TRBV24-1
clone_size: -
cdr3_nt: TGTGCCACCAGCCAGGGGAGCAATCAGCCCCAGCATTTT
cdr3_aa: CATSQGSNQPQHF

d_call: -
j_call: TRBJ2-7
v_call: TRBV20-1
clone_size: -
cdr3_nt: TGCAGTGCTAAATCCGGGCAGGGGTACGAGCAGTACTTC
cdr3_aa: CSAKSGQGYEQYF

d_call: -
j_call: TRBJ1-1
v_call: TRBV9
clone_size: -
cdr3_nt: TGTGCCAGCAGCCCCCAGCAGGCCTGGAACACTGAAGCTTTCTTT
cdr3_aa: CASSPQQAWNTEAFF

d_call: -
j_call: TRBJ2-2
v_call: TRBV9
clone_size: many
cdr3_nt: TGTGCCAGCAGCGGTACGACAGGTAGCGGCGGGGAGCTGTTTTTT
cdr3_aa: CASSGTTGSGGELFF

d_call: -
j_call: TRBJ1-2
v_call: TRBV7-9
clone_size: once
cdr3_nt: TGTGCCAGCAGCACCCTCACACGGAACTATGGCTACACCTTC
cdr3_aa: CASSTLTRNYGYTF

d_call: -
j_call: TRBJ2-1
v_call: TRBV20-1
clone_size: -
cdr3_nt: TGCAGTGCTGGCCCATACTACGGACAGTACAATGAGCAGTTCTTC
cdr3_aa: CSAGPYYGQYNEQFF

d_call: -
j_call: TRBJ2-7
v_call: TRBV29-1
clone_size: few
cdr3_nt: TGCAGCGTTGAAGATCGTAGGACCGGGTACTACGAGCAGTACTTC
cdr3_aa: CSVEDRRTGYYEQYF

d_call: -
j_call: TRBJ2-7
v_call: TRBV7-8
clone_size: many
cdr3_nt: TGTGCCAGCAGCTTAGATCTGGGGGTAATCTACGAGCAGTACTTC
cdr3_aa: CASSLDLGVIYEQYF

d_call: TRBD2
j_call: TRBJ2-7
v_call: TRBV20-1
clone_size: many
cdr3_nt: TGCAGTGCTACGGACAGGGAGCGGGAGGGCCTATGGGAGCAGTACTTC
cdr3_aa: CSATDREREGLWEQYF

d_call: TRBD2
j_call: TRBJ2-7
v_call: TRBV9
clone_size: -
cdr3_nt: TGTGCCAGCAGCGTAGGTGATAGCGGGAGCTTGGACGAGCAGTACTTC
cdr3_aa: CASSVGDSGSLDEQYF

d_call: -
j_call: TRBJ2-5
v_call: TRBV7-9
clone_size: -
cdr3_nt: TGTGCCAGCAGCCAGACTAAGGAGACCCAGTACTTC
cdr3_aa: CASSQTKETQYF

d_call: -
j_call: TRBJ1-1
v_call: TRBV5-1
clone_size: many
cdr3_nt: TGCGCCAGCAGCTTGGTACCCCCAGCATTGGGAACTGAAGCTTTCTTT
cdr3_aa: CASSLVPPALGTEAFF

d_call: -
j_call: TRBJ1-1
v_call: TRBV10-1
clone_size: -
cdr3_nt: TGCGCCAGCTCCGCCCAAGGGAACACTGAAGCTTTCTTT
cdr3_aa: CASSAQGNTEAFF

d_call: -
j_call: TRBJ2-6
v_call: TRBV13
clone_size: -
cdr3_nt: TGTGCCAGCAGCTTGAACCCTGGGGCCAACGTCCTGACTTTC
cdr3_aa: CASSLNPGANVLTF

d_call: -
j_call: TRBJ2-5
v_call: TRBV7-9
clone_size: -
cdr3_nt: TGTGCCAGCACCTATCAAGAGACCCAGTACTTC
cdr3_aa: CASTYQETQYF

d_call: -
j_call: TRBJ1-3
v_call: TRBV29-1
clone_size: many
cdr3_nt: TGCAGCGTTGAAGACGGCGGCTCTGGAAACACCATATATTTT
cdr3_aa: CSVEDGGSGNTIYF

d_call: TRBD2
j_call: TRBJ2-5
v_call: TRBV20-1
clone_size: -
cdr3_nt: TGCAGTTCGGGGCCCCTCCAGCGGGGCCTTGAGGAGACCCAGTACTTC
cdr3_aa: CSSGPLQRGLEETQYF

d_call: -
j_call: TRBJ1-4
v_call: TRBV3-1
clone_size: -
cdr3_nt: TGTGCCAGCAGCCACACCCGACTTAATGAAAAACTGTTTTTT
cdr3_aa: CASSHTRLNEKLFF

d_call: -
j_call: TRBJ1-6
v_call: TRBV5-6
clone_size: -
cdr3_nt: TGTGCCAGCAGCTTAATGATCCAGATGCATTCACCCCTCCACTTT
cdr3_aa: CASSLMIQMHSPLHF

d_call: TRBD1
j_call: TRBJ1-6
v_call: TRBV20-1
clone_size: -
cdr3_nt: TGCAGTGCTGAGGGACAGGGTAATTCACCCCTCCACTTT
cdr3_aa: CSAEGQGNSPLHF

d_call: -
j_call: TRBJ2-5
v_call: TRBV19
clone_size: -
cdr3_nt: TGTGCCAGTGCCTTGGGCGAGACCCAGTACTTC
cdr3_aa: CASALGETQYF

d_call: -
j_call: TRBJ1-2
v_call: TRBV20-1
clone_size: -
cdr3_nt: TGCAGTGCTAGAGCCTTCGGCTACACCTTC
cdr3_aa: CSARAFGYTF

d_call: -
j_call: TRBJ1-1
v_call: TRBV29-1
clone_size: few
cdr3_nt: TGCAGCGTTGGGCAGTATAACACTGAAGCTTTCTTT
cdr3_aa: CSVGQYNTEAFF

d_call: -
j_call: TRBJ2-7
v_call: TRBV20-1
clone_size: -
cdr3_nt: TGCAGTGCTAGAGCTACTACCGTCAGGTACGAGCAGTACTTC
cdr3_aa: CSARATTVRYEQYF

d_call: TRBD2
j_call: TRBJ2-3
v_call: TRBV5-6
clone_size: -
cdr3_nt: TGTGCCAGCAGCCGGGAGGGGTTGGCAGATACGCAGTATTTT
cdr3_aa: CASSREGLADTQYF

d_call: TRBD2
j_call: TRBJ2-1
v_call: TRBV5-1
clone_size: many
cdr3_nt: TGCGCCAGCAGCTTCACTAGCGGGAGTACCTACAATGAGCAGTTCTTC
cdr3_aa: CASSFTSGSTYNEQFF

d_call: TRBD1
j_call: TRBJ1-1
v_call: TRBV10-3
clone_size: -
cdr3_nt: TGTGCCATCAGTGCCCGACAGGGACCGAACACTGAAGCTTTCTTT
cdr3_aa: CAISARQGPNTEAFF

d_call: -
j_call: TRBJ2-1
v_call: TRBV6-1
clone_size: -
cdr3_nt: TGTGCCAGCAGGACCCCGGCAGGGATCTACAATGAGCAGTTCTTC
cdr3_aa: CASRTPAGIYNEQFF

d_call: TRBD2
j_call: TRBJ2-1
v_call: TRBV7-3
clone_size: -
cdr3_nt: TGTGCCAGCAGCCACGGACTAGGCTACAATGAGCAGTTCTTC
cdr3_aa: CASSHGLGYNEQFF

d_call: TRBD1
j_call: TRBJ1-4
v_call: TRBV9
clone_size: -
cdr3_nt: TGTGCCAGCAGCGTAGGGGACAGGGAACCAACTAATGAAAAACTGTTTTTT
cdr3_aa: CASSVGDREPTNEKLFF

d_call: TRBD2
j_call: TRBJ2-7
v_call: TRBV19
clone_size: -
cdr3_nt: TGTGCCAGTAGTGCTCCGGGACTAGCGCGTTACGAGCAGTACTTC
cdr3_aa: CASSAPGLARYEQYF

d_call: -
j_call: TRBJ2-5
v_call: TRBV20-1
clone_size: -
cdr3_nt: TGCAGTGCTAGAGCAGTCGGGGGTCAAGAGACCCAGTACTTC
cdr3_aa: CSARAVGGQETQYF

d_call: TRBD2
j_call: TRBJ2-1
v_call: TRBV5-1
clone_size: -
cdr3_nt: TGCGCCAGCAGCAGCAGTGGGACTAGCCGTAACAATGAGCAGTTCTTC
cdr3_aa: CASSSSGTSRNNEQFF

d_call: TRBD1
j_call: TRBJ1-1
v_call: TRBV7-6
clone_size: -
cdr3_nt: TGTGCCAGCAGCGACAATTCCAGGGGGGGTGAAGCTTTCTTT
cdr3_aa: CASSDNSRGGEAFF

d_call: -
j_call: TRBJ1-4
v_call: TRBV27
clone_size: few
cdr3_nt: TGTGCCAGCAGTTTACAGGGTACGGCTAATGAAAAACTGTTTTTT
cdr3_aa: CASSLQGTANEKLFF

d_call: TRBD1
j_call: TRBJ2-1
v_call: TRBV15
clone_size: -
cdr3_nt: TGTGCCACCCTCGGACCGCAGGGGACAGTAACCTACAATGAGCAGTTCTTC
cdr3_aa: CATLGPQGTVTYNEQFF

d_call: -
j_call: TRBJ2-1
v_call: TRBV11-3
clone_size: -
cdr3_nt: TGTGCCAGCAGCCCCCTCGAGGGGGGTTACAATGAGCAGTTCTTC
cdr3_aa: CASSPLEGGYNEQFF

d_call: TRBD1
j_call: TRBJ2-5
v_call: TRBV12-3/TRBV12-4
clone_size: -
cdr3_nt: TGTGCCAGCAGTTTAAGGGACAGGGGGCTGGAGACCCAGTACTTC
cdr3_aa: CASSLRDRGLETQYF

d_call: -
j_call: TRBJ1-6
v_call: TRBV5-1
clone_size: -
cdr3_nt: TGTGCCAGCAGCTTACGACAGGCCAATTCACCCCTCCACTTT
cdr3_aa: CASSLRQANSPLHF

d_call: TRBD2
j_call: TRBJ2-7
v_call: TRBV5-1
clone_size: once
cdr3_nt: TGCGCCAGCCGGACTAGCGGGGCTGTTTCGGACGAGCAGTACTTC
cdr3_aa: CASRTSGAVSDEQYF

d_call: -
j_call: TRBJ2-3
v_call: TRBV20-1
clone_size: -
cdr3_nt: TGCAGTGCCATGCCGCCTCTCCCCAGCACAGATACGCAGTATTTT
cdr3_aa: CSAMPPLPSTDTQYF